These T cell receptor beta chains were read from a single sample in a study of post-analysis software for immune sequencing data. MiXCR, run by TCRdb on the PCR reads, gives a single entry per CDR3 protein. The data show a few hundred thousand distinct CDR3 sequences, about 40% seen once. Sequenced material: blood. The receptors were gathered from a girl between 5 and 17 years old with multiple sclerosis. Each CDR3 is given with its conserved first and last residue.

V: TRBV6-1
J: TRBJ1-2
CDR3: CASTGSGGAVGYTF

V: TRBV20-1
J: TRBJ1-1
CDR3: CSAYHRANTEAFF

V: TRBV5-1
J: TRBJ1-1
CDR3: CASGPGTGHTEAFF

V: TRBV20-1
J: TRBJ1-4
CDR3: CSASWSGENEKLFF

V: TRBV14
J: .
CDR3: CAGSRVRGVQETQYF

V: TRBV20-1
J: TRBJ1-1
CDR3: CSARDKDRDIRTEAFF

V: TRBV29-1
J: TRBJ1-2
CDR3: CSVTGGWGYTF

V: TRBV11-2
J: TRBJ2-1
CDR3: CASSLDGLAGAHSYNEQFF

V: TRBV12-3/TRBV12-4
J: TRBJ2-3
CDR3: CASSLGPSGGTDTQYF

V: TRBV5-1
J: TRBJ1-4
CDR3: CASSTTGDNEKLFF

V: TRBV15
J: TRBJ2-7
CDR3: CATSRAVGQETYEQYF

V: TRBV10-3
J: TRBJ2-1
CDR3: CAILLRDSNEQFF

V: TRBV5-1
J: TRBJ1-5
CDR3: CASSSGGSDQPQHF

V: TRBV5-1
J: TRBJ2-1
CDR3: CASSLEGGRLSSYNEQFF

V: TRBV7-7
J: TRBJ2-2
CDR3: CASGAGLPKGELFF

V: TRBV19
J: TRBJ1-5
CDR3: CASSIRESNQPQHF

V: TRBV20-1
J: TRBJ1-5
CDR3: CSARDSGRGTQPQHF

V: TRBV4-1
J: TRBJ1-5
CDR3: CASSQGQVGNQPQHF

V: TRBV20-1
J: TRBJ1-1
CDR3: CGATRRGGRAEAFF

V: TRBV19
J: TRBJ1-5
CDR3: CASSVGNSNQPQHF

V: TRBV29-1
J: .
CDR3: CSVEDRGEDYEQYF

V: TRBV6-5
J: TRBJ2-5
CDR3: CASNFRGLEYF

V: TRBV20-1
J: TRBJ2-1
CDR3: CSARVGSGGAHEQFF

V: TRBV29-1
J: TRBJ1-1
CDR3: CSVVWGRQGGTEAFF

V: TRBV5-6
J: TRBJ2-5
CDR3: CASSLGELRLAGGETQYF

V: TRBV29-1
J: TRBJ2-3
CDR3: CSVKRGLTDTQYF

V: TRBV24-1
J: TRBJ2-1
CDR3: CATSDPLAGALYNEQFF

V: TRBV20-1
J: TRBJ2-1
CDR3: CSEREAGVFYNEQFF

V: TRBV30
J: TRBJ2-1
CDR3: CAYQAGGYNEQFF

V: TRBV6-1
J: TRBJ2-2
CDR3: CASSHPAVSGELFF

V: TRBV20-1
J: TRBJ2-7
CDR3: CSARHRFNAEYF

V: TRBV12-3/TRBV12-4
J: TRBJ1-1
CDR3: CASRLKITEAFF

V: TRBV27
J: TRBJ1-6
CDR3: CASSLGAGTGYNSPLHF

V: TRBV3-1
J: TRBJ2-1
CDR3: CASSGAFPVRNEQFF

V: TRBV20-1
J: TRBJ1-2
CDR3: CSARDLRTDYGYTF

V: TRBV28
J: TRBJ2-5
CDR3: CASRGVQETQYF

V: TRBV2
J: TRBJ2-5
CDR3: CASSAYRGFGETQYF

V: TRBV6-6
J: TRBJ2-2
CDR3: CASRVNTGELFF

V: TRBV5-1
J: TRBJ1-5
CDR3: CASSLEGTGDQPQHF

V: TRBV18
J: TRBJ2-3
CDR3: CASSPAQAGGDTQYF

V: TRBV19
J: TRBJ2-2
CDR3: CASSPTTANTGELFF

V: TRBV12-3/TRBV12-4
J: TRBJ1-5
CDR3: CASSSEGSQPQHF

V: TRBV28
J: TRBJ2-2
CDR3: CASSNPGTGTGELFF

V: TRBV12-3/TRBV12-4
J: TRBJ1-1
CDR3: CASSRPGENTEAFF

V: TRBV12-3/TRBV12-4
J: TRBJ2-5
CDR3: CASSLHGGRETQYF

V: TRBV5-1
J: TRBJ1-1
CDR3: CASSLEAGVEAFF

V: TRBV6-1
J: TRBJ2-5
CDR3: CASSSWQQETQYF

V: TRBV6-1
J: TRBJ2-5
CDR3: CASRAGPIVRETQYF

V: TRBV24-1
J: TRBJ2-6
CDR3: CATSDADREGGLGANVLTF

V: TRBV20-1
J: TRBJ1-3
CDR3: CSAIPGGRGGNTIYF

V: TRBV9
J: TRBJ2-4
CDR3: CASSVGGTSEDIQYF

V: TRBV9
J: TRBJ2-5
CDR3: CASSAGQGTTQYF

V: TRBV5-1
J: TRBJ1-1
CDR3: CASKTSGSGVTEAFF

V: TRBV5-1
J: TRBJ2-5
CDR3: CASSPDSQETQYF